Shown below are 13 T cell receptor beta chains from a single sample sequenced in a study of blood T cells in healthy people across ages. A second PCR, run for about 7 to 11 cycles, used a sample-barcoded 5' primer plus a J-beta primer mix. TCRdb passed the 5' RACE reads through MiXCR, listing each CDR3 protein once. The sample lists approximately 600,000 distinct CDR3 sequences; roughly 58% were seen once. The sample comprised blood. These receptors originate from a man aged 55 to 70 in good health.

This sequence joins TRBV28 and TRBJ1-6, with 9 positions matching TRBD1. The germline gives CDR1 MDHEN, CDR2 SYDVKM. V lost 7 bases, J lost 5 bases, and 6 bases stayed unmatched. This CDR3 has 15 amino acids. CDR3 in DNA: TGTGCCAGCAACCCCTGGGACAGGGATAATTCACCCCTCCACTTT. It codes for CASNPWDRDNSPLHF.

A remark on this clonotype: An end of the junction does not agree with germline; a read error may underlie this. The V gene is TRBV28, the J gene TRBJ2-6; a possible D gene is TRBD1 (5 bases). From germline, CDR1 is MDHEN and CDR2 SYDVKM. CDR3 length equals 15 residues. CDR3 sequence: CAGSSPRTGANVLTF. Written as DNA, the CDR3 is TGTGCCGGCAGTTCTCCTAGGACAGGGGCCAACGTCCTGACTTTC.

This chain links TRBV12-3 or TRBV12-4 with TRBJ2-5; 9 bases agree with TRBD2. The CDR3 runs to 16 residues. Trimming took 6 bases from V and 1 from J; bases not matched to a gene: 9. The CDR3 loop is CASRDVAGELQETQYF. Here the CDR3 DNA reads TGTGCCAGCAGGGACGTAGCGGGGGAGCTCCAAGAGACCCAGTACTTC.

The V and J genes are TRBV21-1 and TRBJ1-2; TRBD1, as called in the table, went unchecked against the DNA. TRBV21-1 is termed a pseudogene. The CDR3 extends over 14 amino acids. This chain's CDR3 is CASSNPTGSYGYTF. The CDR3 DNA follows: TGTGCCAGCAGCAATCCCACAGGGTCCTATGGCTACACCTTC.

The rearrangement uses TRBV7-3 and TRBJ1-1; TRBD1 might be the D (6 bases). V dropped 5 bases and J dropped 4 bases, with 14 bases sitting between them. Germline values: CDR1 SGHTA, CDR2 FQGTGA. The CDR3 is 14 amino acids. This CDR3 reads CASSTTGGATEAFF. As DNA, the CDR3 is TGTGCCAGCAGCACAACTGGGGGGGCCACTGAAGCTTTCTTT. The complete variable domain, with remaining parts taken from reference TRBV7-3 and TRBJ1-1, reads GAGVSQTPSNKVTEKGKYVELRCDPISGHTALYWYRQSLGQGPEFLIYFQGTGAADDSGLPNDRFFAVRPEGSVSTLKIQRTERGDSAVYLCASSTTGGATEAFFGQGTRLTVV.

This chain uses TRBV5-1 with TRBJ2-1; no reliable D call. The CDR3 has 14 amino acids. V was shortened by 0 bases and J by 5 bases, with 9 bases between the two germline ends. Germline CDR1 reads SGHRS; CDR2 reads YFSETQ. The chain's CDR3 is CASSLASEDNEQFF. CDR3 DNA: TGCGCCAGCAGCTTGGCCTCCGAAGACAATGAGCAGTTCTTC.

V gene TRBV11-2 combines with J gene TRBJ2-5; TRBD1 is a possible D gene (5 bases). CDR1 and CDR2 from the germline V gene are SGHAT and FQNNGV. The ends were cut back, 1 base at V and 5 bases at J, with 11 bases in the middle. The CDR3 is 14 residues long. Here the CDR3 DNA reads TGTGCCAGCAGCTTAGGTGCAGGGCTGGAGACCCAGTACTTC. Protein: CASSLGAGLETQYF.

This clonotype was seen ten or more times. V usage is TRBV7-2 and J usage is TRBJ2-5; weak D call: TRBD2 (6 bases). The CDR3 spans 12 residues. Germline CDR1 SGHTA, CDR2 FQGNSA. Trimming cost V 5 bases and J 5 bases, with 9 bases left between them. CDR3 residues: CASSVRGETQYF. DNA of the CDR3: TGTGCCAGCAGCGTACGGGGGGAGACCCAGTACTTC.

This clonotype has only a few counts. CDR3 sequence: CASSPARGRPSDGYTF. The DNA of the CDR3 is TGTGCCAGCAGCCCTGCCCGGGGCAGGCCATCTGATGGCTACACCTTC. V usage is TRBV7-8 and J usage is TRBJ1-2; D may be TRBD1 (5 bases). Trimming removed 5 bases at V and 6 bases at J, with 22 bases between. CDR1 SGHVS and CDR2 FQNEAQ come from the germline V gene. This CDR3 comprises 16 residues.

The chain carries TRBV5-1 and TRBJ2-7; 7 bases are shared with TRBD1. After removal of 0 bases from V and 3 bases from J, the junction contained 9 bases not matched to a gene. The CDR3 has 16 amino acids. Germline assignment: CDR1 SGHRS and CDR2 YFSETQ. DNA for the CDR3: TGCGCCAGCAGCTTGGTGGGACAGATCAGTGGCTACGAGCAGTACTTC. This encodes CASSLVGQISGYEQYF.

This chain connects TRBV11-2 to TRBJ2-7; 10 positions agree with TRBD1. V was pared by 4 bases and J by 2 bases, with 5 bases of the junction left unmatched. Germline-derived CDR1 and CDR2 are SGHAT and FQNNGV. The CDR3 extends over 15 amino acids. The CDR3 protein is CASSSRTGGTYEQYF. The CDR3 bases are TGTGCCAGCAGCTCCCGGACAGGGGGGACCTACGAGCAGTACTTC.

The rearrangement links TRBV5-1 to TRBJ1-1, with 9 nucleotides matching TRBD1. The CDR3 has 15 amino acids. V shed 1 base and J 5 bases; nucleotides not matched to a gene: 6. Germline loops: CDR1 SGHRS, CDR2 YFSETQ. The CDR3 here is CASSLSGTGNTEAFF. In DNA form, the CDR3 reads TGCGCCAGCAGCTTGTCCGGGACAGGGAATACTGAAGCTTTCTTT.

The chain joins TRBV20-1 to TRBJ2-1; TRBD2 agrees at 8 bases. The V segment lost 2 bases and the J segment 6 bases; nucleotides outside the gene matches: 6. Germline V gene data show CDR1 as DFQATT and CDR2 as SNEGSKA (reference sequence). The CDR3 contains 14 residues. CDR3 region: CSARWSGGSNEQFF. CDR3 nucleotides: TGCAGTGCTAGATGGTCGGGGGGGTCCAATGAGCAGTTCTTC.